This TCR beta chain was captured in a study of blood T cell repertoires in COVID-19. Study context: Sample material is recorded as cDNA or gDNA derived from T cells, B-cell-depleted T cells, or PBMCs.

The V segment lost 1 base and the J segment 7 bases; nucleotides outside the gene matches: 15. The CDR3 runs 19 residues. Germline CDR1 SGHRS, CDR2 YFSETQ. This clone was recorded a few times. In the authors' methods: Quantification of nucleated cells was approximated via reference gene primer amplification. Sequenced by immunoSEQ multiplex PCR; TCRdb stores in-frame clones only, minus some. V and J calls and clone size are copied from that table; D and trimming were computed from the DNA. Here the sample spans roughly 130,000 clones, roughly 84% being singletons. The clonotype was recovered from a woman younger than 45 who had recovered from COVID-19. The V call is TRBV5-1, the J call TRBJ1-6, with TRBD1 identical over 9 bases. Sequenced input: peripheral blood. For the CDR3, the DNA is TGCGCCAGCAGCTTGACTCCCGCCGGGACAGGGCTGGGGAATTCACCCCTCCACTTT. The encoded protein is CASSLTPAGTGLGNSPLHF.